A single sample is the source of the 26 T cell receptor beta chains below, sequenced in a study of cytomegalovirus exposure and HLA in healthy donors. A multiplex PCR was run with 60 Vbeta primers and 13 Jbeta primers. Assay used: immunoSEQ multiplex PCR; TCRdb lists only in-frame clones, some missing. The data contain about 180,000 clones, about 86% of them singletons. Sample: PBMCs. The receptors here all came from a woman younger than 45 in good health and CMV-seronegative.

The gene calls are TRBV2 and TRBJ2-3; TRBD2 matches 10 bases. The CDR3 covers 19 residues. The ends lost 5 bases at V and 4 bases at J; junction bases unmatched: 18. CDR1 is SNHLY and CDR2 is FYNNEI in the germline V gene. The CDR3 region has the DNA TGTGCCAGCAGTACCTCAATAGCGGGGGGCAGCGAACTGCCAGATACGCAGTATTTT. This gives the protein CASSTSIAGGSELPDTQYF.

This clone was detected once. The chain has TRBV5-1 and TRBJ2-3; TRBD2 matches 12 bases. The CDR3 covers 15 residues. Germline V gives CDR1 SGHRS, CDR2 YFSETQ. After removal of 1 base from V and 8 bases from J, the junction contained 5 bases not matched to a gene. For the CDR3, the DNA is TGCGCCAGCAGCTTGACGACTAGCGGGGGAGGTACGCAGTATTTT. It yields the protein CASSLTTSGGGTQYF.

Written as DNA, the CDR3 is TGTGCCAGCAGCGTAGATGGGAGCTCTGGGGCCAACGTCCTGACTTTC. It translates to CASSVDGSSGANVLTF. The rearrangement links TRBV9 to TRBJ2-6, with D possibly being TRBD2 (5 bases). The CDR3 spans 16 residues. Germline V gene lookup returns CDR1 SGDLS and CDR2 YYNGEE. V was shortened by 0 bases and J by 0 bases, with 7 bases between the two germline ends.

The CDR3 region is CASSFGNTQYF. In DNA, the CDR3 is TGTGCCAGCAGTTTCGGGAATACGCAGTATTTT. This chain links TRBV27 with TRBJ2-3, with a tentative D call TRBD2 (5 bases). Trimming shortened V by 3 bases and J by 7 bases, and 5 bases separated the two germline ends. The germline CDR1 and CDR2 sequences are MNHEY and SMNVEV (reference sequence). CDR3 length: 11 amino acids.

The chain employs TRBV6-5 and TRBJ1-2; D remains unclear. Germline values: CDR1 MNHEY, CDR2 SVGAGI. There are 13 residues in the CDR3. The V gene lost 2 bases and the J gene lost 3 bases, with 7 bases spanning the gap. The CDR3 sequence: CASSYGRDYGYTF. The CDR3 bases are TGTGCCAGCAGTTACGGCCGGGACTATGGCTACACCTTC.

The rearrangement uses TRBV5-1 and TRBJ2-7, with D perhaps matching TRBD1 (6 bases). The CDR3 totals 16 residues. Trimming shortened V by 0 bases and J by 2 bases, and 15 bases separated the two germline ends. Germline V gene lookup returns CDR1 SGHRS and CDR2 YFSETQ. The CDR3 DNA reads TGCGCCAGCAGCTTGGATGGGACACCAGGTCCCTACGAGCAGTACTTC. This sequence encodes CASSLDGTPGPYEQYF.

CDR3 in DNA: TGTGCCAGCAGTGCCGGGACAGGCGGTTATAATTCACCCCTCCACTTT. Its translation is CASSAGTGGYNSPLHF. This chain uses TRBV25-1 with TRBJ1-6; TRBD1 matches 8 bases. J was trimmed by 4 bases and V by 4 bases; bases with no gene match: 6. CDR1 is MGHDK, CDR2 SYGVNS, per germline. The CDR3 spans 16 residues.

This chain joins TRBV5-1 and TRBJ2-1; 10 nucleotides agree with TRBD1. V shed 0 bases and J 9 bases; nucleotides not matched to a gene: 3. The V gene's germline CDR1 is SGHRS and CDR2 YFSETQ. The length of the CDR3 is 14 residues. This CDR3 is CASSLGRDRGEQFF. The CDR3 nucleotides read TGCGCCAGCAGCTTGGGCCGGGACAGGGGTGAGCAGTTCTTC.

The rearrangement uses TRBV19 and TRBJ2-2; TRBD1 matches 9 bases. The CDR3 extends over 15 amino acids. The V gene's germline CDR1 is LNHDA and CDR2 SQIVND (reference sequence). The V gene end was trimmed by 7 bases and the J gene end by 2 bases; junction bases not matched to a gene: 5. The CDR3 DNA reads TGTGCCAGTATCGTGGGACAGGGTAACACCGGGGAGCTGTTTTTT. Translated: CASIVGQGNTGELFF. Together with reference TRBV19 and TRBJ2-2, the CDR3 gives the full variable domain: DGGITQSPKYLFRKEGQNVTLSCEQNLNHDAMYWYRQDPGQGLRLIYYSQIVNDFQKGDIAEGYSVSREKKESFPLTVTSAQKNPTAFYLCASIVGQGNTGELFFGEGSRLTVL.

The V call is TRBV19, the J call TRBJ1-5; D remains ambiguous. Germline V gene lookup returns CDR1 LNHDA and CDR2 SQIVND (reference sequence). V dropped 6 bases and J dropped 3 bases, with 15 bases sitting between them. The CDR3 extends over 15 amino acids. The DNA for the CDR3 is TGTGCCAGTAGGCCAAGCGGGCTTAACAATCAGCCCCAGCATTTT. This sequence encodes CASRPSGLNNQPQHF.

The chain joins TRBV23-1 to TRBJ2-5; D may be TRBD1 (6 bases). TRBV23-1 is labeled an ORF, and its function is uncertain. Trimming removed 2 bases at V and 1 base at J, with 11 bases between. This CDR3 spans 15 amino acids. CDR3 bases: TGCGCCAGCAGTCAACCCCAGGGGTGCCAAGAGACCCAGTACTTC. Translation: CASSQPQGCQETQYF.

The chain couples TRBV19 to TRBJ2-5, with 8 bases aligning to TRBD1. CDR1 is LNHDA, CDR2 SQIVND, per germline (reference sequence). J lost 6 bases, V lost 4 bases, and 10 bases had no gene match. This CDR3 is built from 15 residues. CDR3 nucleotide sequence: TGTGCCAGTAGTACCGGGACAGGTAATTGGAAGACCCAGTACTTC. Its translation is CASSTGTGNWKTQYF.

The V and J genes are TRBV4-1 and TRBJ2-2; TRBD2 agrees at 8 bases. Germline V lookup: CDR1 MGHRA, CDR2 YSYEKL. The ends lost 4 bases at V and 3 bases at J; junction bases unmatched: 10. The CDR3 totals 17 residues. The CDR3 region has the DNA TGCGCCAGCAGCCTCCTCACGGGGGGGACGTACACCGGGGAGCTGTTTTTT. It translates to CASSLLTGGTYTGELFF.

V and J are TRBV28 and TRBJ2-7; 10 bases are shared with TRBD2. CDR1 and CDR2 from the germline V gene are MDHEN and SYDVKM. The CDR3 is 14 residues long. V shed 8 bases, J shed 2 bases, and the junction held 6 bases outside the gene matches. The DNA for the CDR3 is TGTGCCAGCTTAAAAGCGGGGGGGCCCTACGAGCAGTACTTC. It is translated as CASLKAGGPYEQYF. Together with reference TRBV28 and TRBJ2-7, the CDR3 gives the full variable domain: DVKVTQSSRYLVKRTGEKVFLECVQDMDHENMFWYRQDPGLGLRLIYFSYDVKMKEKGDIPEGYSVSREKKERFSLILESASTNQTSMYLCASLKAGGPYEQYFGPGTRLTVT.

The V gene is TRBV5-4, the J gene TRBJ1-2, with 9 bases fitting TRBD1. CDR1 is SGHNT and CDR2 is YYREEE in the germline V gene (reference sequence). The CDR3 length is 16 residues. Germline trimming cut 0 bases from V and 4 bases from J; bases unmatched to any gene: 7. CDR3 amino acids: CASSLGMGQGAYGYTF. CDR3 nucleotide sequence: TGTGCCAGCAGCTTGGGAATGGGACAGGGTGCCTATGGCTACACCTTC.

The chain is built from TRBV9 and TRBJ2-1; 12 bases map to TRBD2. The ends lost 3 bases at V and 13 bases at J; junction bases unmatched: 8. The germline V gene encodes CDR1 SGDLS and CDR2 YYNGEE. This CDR3 has 14 amino acids. The CDR3 DNA sequence: TGTGCCAGCAGCGAGGGCCCTAGCGGGAGGGATCAGTTCTTC. Residues: CASSEGPSGRDQFF.

This chain joins TRBV4-3 and TRBJ1-2; D ambiguous. V lost 0 bases and J 2 bases, leaving 13 bases between the germline ends. CDR3 length: 16 amino acids. The germline CDR1 and CDR2 sequences are LGHNA and YSLEER. CDR3 bases: TGCGCCAGCAGCCAAGAAATCGGTGCAAACAACTATGGCTACACCTTC. This gives the protein CASSQEIGANNYGYTF.

The chain employs TRBV7-2 and TRBJ2-5, with 8 bases matching TRBD2. The germline CDR1 and CDR2 sequences are SGHTA and FQGNSA. This CDR3 spans 15 amino acids. V dropped 6 bases and J dropped 5; count of bases not matched to a gene: 11. The CDR3 sequence: CASRTERESEETQYF. In DNA, the CDR3 is TGTGCCAGCAGAACCGAGCGGGAGTCCGAGGAGACCCAGTACTTC.

The chain is built from TRBV5-6 and TRBJ1-6; TRBD1 matches 8 bases. The J segment lost 5 bases and the V segment lost 0 bases, leaving 4 bases of the junction unmatched. The CDR3 consists of 16 residues. From germline, CDR1 is SGHDT and CDR2 YYEEEE. The CDR3 sequence: CASSLAAGGDNSPLHF. As DNA, the CDR3 is TGTGCCAGCAGCTTGGCCGCAGGGGGCGATAATTCACCCCTCCACTTT.

The rearrangement joins TRBV28 to TRBJ2-7; 9 nucleotides agree with TRBD2. The trim removed 3 bases at V and 4 bases at J, leaving 4 bases unmatched. Germline lookup yields CDR1 MDHEN and CDR2 SYDVKM. CDR3 length: 14 amino acids. The CDR3 bases are TGTGCCAGCAGTTTGGGCGGGGGGGTATACGAGCAGTACTTC. It translates to CASSLGGGVYEQYF. The complete variable domain, with remaining parts taken from reference TRBV28 and TRBJ2-7, reads DVKVTQSSRYLVKRTGEKVFLECVQDMDHENMFWYRQDPGLGLRLIYFSYDVKMKEKGDIPEGYSVSREKKERFSLILESASTNQTSMYLCASSLGGGVYEQYFGPGTRLTVT.

The rearrangement links TRBV6-5 to TRBJ1-1; D is ambiguous. Deletions cut 0 bases from V and 7 bases from J, with 9 bases between. This CDR3 has 13 amino acids. From germline, CDR1 is MNHEY and CDR2 SVGAGI. The CDR3 DNA sequence: TGTGCCAGCAGTTACTCGGCGGGCAATGAAGCTTTCTTT. Residues: CASSYSAGNEAFF.

This chain connects TRBV5-4 to TRBJ2-7; TRBD2 aligns across 10 bases. The CDR3 has 14 residues. Germline CDR1 SGHNT, CDR2 YYREEE (reference sequence). V shed 4 bases and J 4 bases; nucleotides not matched to a gene: 5. The CDR3, as DNA: TGTGCCAGCAGCGCCGGGACTAGCGATTACGAGCAGTACTTC. It codes for CASSAGTSDYEQYF.

In this sample, this clone turned up once. The rearrangement joins TRBV4-3 to TRBJ2-7; 9 bases are a match to TRBD2. V shed 4 bases, J shed 2 bases, and the junction held 6 bases outside the gene matches. CDR1 is LGHNA, CDR2 YSLEER, per germline. This CDR3 contains 15 residues. CDR3 DNA sequence: TGCGCCAGCAGCCTAGAGCGGGAGGAAGCCTACGAGCAGTACTTC. Its protein is CASSLEREEAYEQYF.

This chain connects TRBV7-9 to TRBJ1-2; no reliable D call. Germline CDR1 reads SEHNR; CDR2 reads FQNEAQ (reference sequence). The germline V and J ends were trimmed by 2 bases and 2 bases, with 15 bases remaining between them. The CDR3 has 16 amino acids. The CDR3: CASSLPLSRPNYGYTF. The CDR3 coding sequence is TGTGCCAGCAGCTTACCCCTGTCCAGGCCCAACTATGGCTACACCTTC.

A single count supports this clone. The chain has TRBV7-9 and TRBJ2-3, with TRBD1 identical over 11 bases. From germline, CDR1 is SEHNR and CDR2 FQNEAQ (reference sequence). The ends lost 4 bases at V and 3 bases at J; junction bases unmatched: 9. The CDR3 sequence is 17 residues long. This CDR3 is CASSSTGQGALTDTQYF. CDR3 coding DNA: TGTGCCAGCAGCTCAACCGGACAGGGGGCTTTGACAGATACGCAGTATTTT. The full variable domain, rest sourced from reference TRBV7-9 and TRBJ2-3, is DTGVSQNPRHKITKRGQNVTFRCDPISEHNRLYWYRQTLGQGPEFLTYFQNEAQLEKSRLLSDRFSAERPKGSFSTLEIQRTEQGDSAMYLCASSSTGQGALTDTQYFGPGTRLTVL.

The CDR3: CAWSVRRTGGNQPQHF. CDR3 DNA: TGTGCCTGGAGTGTACGGAGGACAGGTGGCAATCAGCCCCAGCATTTT. The rearrangement uses TRBV30 and TRBJ1-5; 7 nucleotides match TRBD1. CDR1 and CDR2 from the germline V gene are GTSNPN and SVGIG (reference sequence). With 0 bases clipped from V and 2 bases from J, the junction kept 7 bases outside the gene matches. The CDR3 spans 16 residues.